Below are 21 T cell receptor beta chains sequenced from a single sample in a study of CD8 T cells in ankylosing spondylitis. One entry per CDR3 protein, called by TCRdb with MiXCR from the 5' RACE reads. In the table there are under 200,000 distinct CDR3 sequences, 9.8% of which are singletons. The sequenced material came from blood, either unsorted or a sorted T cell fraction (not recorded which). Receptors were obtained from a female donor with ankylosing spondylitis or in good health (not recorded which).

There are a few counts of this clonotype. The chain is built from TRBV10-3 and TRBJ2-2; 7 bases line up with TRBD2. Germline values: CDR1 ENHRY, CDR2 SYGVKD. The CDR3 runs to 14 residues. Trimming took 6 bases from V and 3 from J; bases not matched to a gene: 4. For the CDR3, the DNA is TGTGCCATCAGCACGGGGGGATACACCGGGGAGCTGTTTTTT. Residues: CAISTGGYTGELFF.

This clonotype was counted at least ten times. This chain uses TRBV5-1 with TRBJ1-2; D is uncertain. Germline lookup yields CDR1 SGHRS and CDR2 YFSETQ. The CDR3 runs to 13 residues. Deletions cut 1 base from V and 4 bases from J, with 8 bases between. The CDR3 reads CASSLSTGYGYTF. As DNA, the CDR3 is TGCGCCAGCAGCTTGAGTACGGGCTATGGCTACACCTTC.

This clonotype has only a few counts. The CDR3: CASNTKNTEAFF. CDR3 DNA sequence: TGTGCCAGCAACACAAAGAACACTGAAGCTTTCTTT. The chain carries TRBV5-5 and TRBJ1-1; D gene unclear. Between the trimmed V and J ends, which lost 6 bases and 1 base, there was a span of 7 bases. Germline V gene sequence: CDR1 SGHKS, CDR2 YYEKEE (reference sequence). CDR3 length: 12 residues. Full variable domain (rest looked up from reference TRBV5-5 and TRBJ1-1): DAGVTQSPTHLIKTRGQQVTLRCSPISGHKSVSWYQQVLGQGPQFIFQYYEKEERGRGNFPDRFSARQFPNYSSELNVNALLLGDSALYLCASNTKNTEAFFGQGTRLTVV.

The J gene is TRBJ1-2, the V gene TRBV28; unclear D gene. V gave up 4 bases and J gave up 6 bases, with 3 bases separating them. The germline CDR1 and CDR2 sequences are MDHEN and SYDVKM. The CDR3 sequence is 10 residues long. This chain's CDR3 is CASSYDGYTF. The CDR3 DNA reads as TGTGCCAGCAGTTACGATGGCTACACCTTC.

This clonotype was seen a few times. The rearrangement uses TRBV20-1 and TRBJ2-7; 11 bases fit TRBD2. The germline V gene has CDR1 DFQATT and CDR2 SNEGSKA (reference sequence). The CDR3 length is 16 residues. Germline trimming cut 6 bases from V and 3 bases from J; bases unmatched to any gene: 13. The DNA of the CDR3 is TGCAGTGCCCTCCTCGGACTAGCGGGCAGAGGCTACGAGCAGTACTTC. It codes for CSALLGLAGRGYEQYF.

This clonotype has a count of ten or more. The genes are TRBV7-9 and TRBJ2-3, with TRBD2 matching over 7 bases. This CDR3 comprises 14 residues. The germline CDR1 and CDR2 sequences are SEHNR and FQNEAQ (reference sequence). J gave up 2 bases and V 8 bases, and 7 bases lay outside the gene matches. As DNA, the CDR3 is TGTGCCAGCGCACTGGGGAGGGACACAGATACGCAGTATTTT. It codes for CASALGRDTDTQYF.

The DNA of the CDR3 is TGTGCCAGCAGCGGGCGGGGGTTTGGCAATGAGCAGTTCTTC. This codes for CASSGRGFGNEQFF. The chain recombines TRBV27 with TRBJ2-1; 7 bases fit TRBD2. This CDR3 has 14 amino acids. V lost 6 bases and J lost 6; bases outside the gene matches: 8. Germline CDR1 MNHEY, CDR2 SMNVEV (reference sequence).

The CDR3 bases are TGCCACAGCGCCAACACTGAAGCTTTCTTT. Translated, it gives CHSANTEAFF. The chain combines TRBV29-1 with TRBJ1-1; unclear D gene. Germline values: CDR1 SQVTM, CDR2 ANQGSEA. The CDR3 runs 10 residues.

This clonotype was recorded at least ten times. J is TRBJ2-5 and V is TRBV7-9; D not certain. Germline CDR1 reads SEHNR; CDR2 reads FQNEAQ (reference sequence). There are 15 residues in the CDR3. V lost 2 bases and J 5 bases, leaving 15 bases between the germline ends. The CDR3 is CASSLLGPSQETQYF. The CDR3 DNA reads TGTGCCAGCAGCTTATTAGGACCGTCCCAGGAGACCCAGTACTTC.

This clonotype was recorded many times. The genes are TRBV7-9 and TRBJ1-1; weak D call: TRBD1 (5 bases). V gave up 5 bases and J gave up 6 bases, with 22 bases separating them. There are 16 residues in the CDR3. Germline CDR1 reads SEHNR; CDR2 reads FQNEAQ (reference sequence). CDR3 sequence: CASSPPAGRILSEAFF. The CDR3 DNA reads TGTGCCAGCAGCCCACCGGCGGGGCGTATTCTTTCTGAAGCTTTCTTT.

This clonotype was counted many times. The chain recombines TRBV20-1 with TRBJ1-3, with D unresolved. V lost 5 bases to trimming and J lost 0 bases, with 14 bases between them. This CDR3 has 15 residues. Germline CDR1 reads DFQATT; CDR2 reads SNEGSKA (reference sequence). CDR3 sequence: CSASPLGSSGNTIYF. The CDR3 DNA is TGCAGTGCTTCCCCATTAGGCAGCTCTGGAAACACCATATATTTT.

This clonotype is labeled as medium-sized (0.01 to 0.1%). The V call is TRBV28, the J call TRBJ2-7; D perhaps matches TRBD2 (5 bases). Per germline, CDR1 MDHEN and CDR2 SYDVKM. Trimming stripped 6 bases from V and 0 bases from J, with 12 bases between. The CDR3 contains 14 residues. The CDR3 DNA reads TGTGCCAGCAGCTTTCTAGCCTTCTCCTACGAGCAGTACTTC. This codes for CASSFLAFSYEQYF.

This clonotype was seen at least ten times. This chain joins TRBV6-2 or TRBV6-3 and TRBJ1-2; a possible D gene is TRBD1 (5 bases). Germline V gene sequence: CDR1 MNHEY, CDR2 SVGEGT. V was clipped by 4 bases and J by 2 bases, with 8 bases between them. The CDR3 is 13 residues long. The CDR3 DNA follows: TGTGCCAGCAGTTTGACAGTAAACTATGGCTACACCTTC. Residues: CASSLTVNYGYTF.

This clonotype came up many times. CDR3: CASSLSRDAGFF. The CDR3 bases are TGTGCCAGCAGCTTAAGTCGGGATGCAGGGTTCTTC. The J gene is TRBJ2-1, the V gene TRBV7-9; TRBD2 is a possible D gene (5 bases). The germline V gene encodes CDR1 SEHNR and CDR2 FQNEAQ (reference sequence). Trimming took 2 bases from V and 15 from J, leaving 14 bases between them. The CDR3 is made up of 12 amino acids.

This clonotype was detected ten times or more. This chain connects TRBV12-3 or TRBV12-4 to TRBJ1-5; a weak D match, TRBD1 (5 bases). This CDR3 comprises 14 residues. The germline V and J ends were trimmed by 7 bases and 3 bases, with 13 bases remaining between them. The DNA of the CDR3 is TGTGCCAGCACAGTGGGACGGAACAATCAGCCCCAGCATTTT. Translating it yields CASTVGRNNQPQHF.

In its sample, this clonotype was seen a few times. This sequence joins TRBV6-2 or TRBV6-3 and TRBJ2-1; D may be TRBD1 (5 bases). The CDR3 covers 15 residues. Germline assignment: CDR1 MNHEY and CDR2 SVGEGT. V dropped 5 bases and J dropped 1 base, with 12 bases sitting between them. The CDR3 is CASSPRQSSYNEQFF. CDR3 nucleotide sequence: TGTGCCAGCAGTCCTAGACAGTCGTCCTACAATGAGCAGTTCTTC.

CDR3 sequence: CASSYGVEGQQFF. The CDR3 DNA follows: TGTGCCAGCAGTTACGGGGTGGAGGGGCAGCAGTTCTTC. The chain couples TRBV6-5 to TRBJ2-1; perhaps TRBD2 as D (6 bases). This CDR3 spans 13 amino acids. Trimming removed 2 bases at V and 11 bases at J, with 13 bases between. Germline CDR1 MNHEY, CDR2 SVGAGI.

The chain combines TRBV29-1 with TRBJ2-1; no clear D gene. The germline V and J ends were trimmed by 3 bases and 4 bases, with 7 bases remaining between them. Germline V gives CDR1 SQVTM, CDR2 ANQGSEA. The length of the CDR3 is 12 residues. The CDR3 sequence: CSVEANYNEQFF. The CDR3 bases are TGCAGCGTTGAGGCGAATTACAATGAGCAGTTCTTC.

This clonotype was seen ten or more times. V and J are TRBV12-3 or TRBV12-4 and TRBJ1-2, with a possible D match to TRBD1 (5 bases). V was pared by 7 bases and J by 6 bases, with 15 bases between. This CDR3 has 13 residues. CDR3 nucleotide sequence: TGTGCCAGCAATTCCCCCGGGACCGATGGCTACACCTTC. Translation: CASNSPGTDGYTF.

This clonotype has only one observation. CDR3: CASSYPGGAGDPYEQYF. Here the CDR3 DNA reads TGTGCCAGCAGCTACCCCGGTGGCGCAGGGGATCCCTACGAGCAGTACTTC. The V gene is TRBV7-2, the J gene TRBJ2-7; possible D gene TRBD1, 6 bases. The length of the CDR3 is 17 residues. The V gene's germline CDR1 is SGHTA and CDR2 FQGNSA. Deletions cut 4 bases from V and 2 bases from J, with 21 bases between.

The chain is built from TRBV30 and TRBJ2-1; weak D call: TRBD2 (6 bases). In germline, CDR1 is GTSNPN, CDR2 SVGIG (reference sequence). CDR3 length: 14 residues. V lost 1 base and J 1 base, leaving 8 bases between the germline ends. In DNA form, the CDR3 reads TGTGCCTGGAGTGCTAGCGCATCCTACAATGAGCAGTTCTTC. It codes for CAWSASASYNEQFF.